The next 24 T cell receptor beta chains were all read from a single sample in a study of cytomegalovirus exposure and HLA in healthy donors (dated by TCRdb to about 2017). Libraries were constructed by the immunoSEQ multiplex PCR assay. The multiplex PCR relied on a mix of 60 forward primers for TCR Vbeta segments and 13 reverse primers for TCR Jbeta segments. The source is immuneACCESS, and TCRdb retained only in-frame sequences with V and J called. Part of the clones is not carried over; for the studies checked, unresolved V genes explain less than half of this, and the remainder is unexplained. This sample lists around 110,000 clones; 65% to 80% were detected once. The top ten constitute under 7.5% of the sample. The source material was PBMCs. These receptors were taken from a woman in her fifties or sixties in good health and CMV-seropositive.

This clone was seen only a few times. CDR3 amino acids: CATSRDTGVTDTQYF. CDR3 nucleotides: TGTGCCACCAGCAGAGATACGGGGGTCACAGATACGCAGTATTTT. The chain combines TRBV15 with TRBJ2-3, with D maybe TRBD2 (6 bases). The V end lost 0 bases, the J end lost 2 bases, and 9 bases lay between the germline ends. The CDR3 contains 15 residues. CDR1 is LNHNV, CDR2 YYDKDF, per germline (reference sequence). The variable domain in full, completed from reference TRBV15 and TRBJ2-3, reads DAMVIQNPRYQVTQFGKPVTLSCSQTLNHNVMYWYQQKSSQAPKLLFHYYDKDFNNEADTPDNFQSRRPNTSFCFLDIRSPGLGDTAMYLCATSRDTGVTDTQYFGPGTRLTVL.

The chain has TRBV5-4 and TRBJ2-7, with D possibly being TRBD1 (6 bases). Germline V gene lookup returns CDR1 SGHNT and CDR2 YYREEE (reference sequence). With 4 bases removed from V and 2 bases from J, the gap between germline ends came to 13 bases. The CDR3 spans 14 residues. The DNA for the CDR3 is TGTGCCAGCAGCATTAAGGCAGGGGCCTACGAGCAGTACTTC. Protein: CASSIKAGAYEQYF. The variable domain in full, completed from reference TRBV5-4 and TRBJ2-7, reads ETGVTQSPTHLIKTRGQQVTLRCSSQSGHNTVSWYQQALGQGPQFIFQYYREEENGRGNFPPRFSGLQFPNYSSELNVNALELDDSALYLCASSIKAGAYEQYFGPGTRLTVT.

V gene TRBV6-5 combines with J gene TRBJ1-2; TRBD1 agrees at 8 bases. From germline, CDR1 is MNHEY and CDR2 SVGAGI. V was clipped by 5 bases and J by 2 bases; unmatched bases: 4. The CDR3 sequence is 14 residues long. This CDR3 reads CASSRDRKNYGYTF. The CDR3 DNA is TGTGCCAGCAGTCGGGACAGGAAAAACTATGGCTACACCTTC.

The rearrangement links TRBV30 to TRBJ2-7, with D maybe TRBD2 (6 bases). Trimming left V 0 bases short and J 6 bases short, with 18 bases between. Germline V gene lookup returns CDR1 GTSNPN and CDR2 SVGIG (reference sequence). This CDR3 is built from 15 residues. In nucleotides, the CDR3 is TGTGCCTGGAGTGTCCAACGGGGGAGGTTATCCGAGCAGTACTTC. This gives the protein CAWSVQRGRLSEQYF.

The genes are TRBV7-9 and TRBJ1-2; D is possibly TRBD1 (6 bases). The germline V gene has CDR1 SEHNR and CDR2 FQNEAQ (reference sequence). Trimming cost V 8 bases and J 4 bases, with 14 bases left between them. The CDR3 length is 13 residues. Written as DNA, the CDR3 is TGTGCCAGCGCCCAGGGGCCAGGCTATGGCTACACCTTC. Translation gives CASAQGPGYGYTF.

This sequence joins TRBV7-9 and TRBJ2-6, with 7 bases fitting TRBD2. With V trimmed by 0 bases and J by 2 bases, 7 bases remained unmatched. Per germline, CDR1 SEHNR and CDR2 FQNEAQ (reference sequence). The CDR3 has 18 amino acids. CDR3 in amino acids: CASSLARGAGAGANVLTF. CDR3 coding DNA: TGTGCCAGCAGCTTAGCCCGTGGGGCGGGGGCTGGGGCCAACGTCCTGACTTTC.

A single count supports this clone. The gene calls are TRBV7-9 and TRBJ1-2, with 7 bases matching TRBD1. V was pared by 5 bases and J by 4 bases, with 10 bases of the junction left unmatched. The CDR3 contains 15 residues. The germline gives CDR1 SEHNR, CDR2 FQNEAQ (reference sequence). CDR3 bases: TGTGCCAGCAGCCGGACAGGAGAAGGGAGCTATGGCTACACCTTC. Protein sequence: CASSRTGEGSYGYTF.

This sequence joins TRBV5-4 and TRBJ1-2; D ambiguous. Trimming removed 1 base at V and 5 bases at J, with 9 bases between. This CDR3 region has 13 residues. CDR1 is SGHNT and CDR2 is YYREEE in the germline V gene (reference sequence). CDR3 sequence reads: CASSLRGLYGYTF. The CDR3 bases are TGTGCCAGCAGCTTGAGAGGGCTGTATGGCTACACCTTC.

This chain links TRBV7-3 with TRBJ2-3, with 7 bases identical to TRBD1. This CDR3 comprises 19 residues. Germline CDR1 SGHTA, CDR2 FQGTGA. J lost 0 bases, V lost 2 bases, and 14 bases had no gene match. The CDR3 coding sequence is TGTGCCAGCAGCTTAGAGGCTTTGGACAGGATAACTAGCACAGATACGCAGTATTTT. Protein: CASSLEALDRITSTDTQYF.

The gene calls are TRBV18 and TRBJ1-5; possibly TRBD1 for D (6 bases). V gave up 5 bases and J gave up 3 bases, with 11 bases separating them. This CDR3 region has 14 residues. The germline V gene encodes CDR1 KGHSH and CDR2 LQKENI. The CDR3 here is CASSGQGTNQPQHF. In DNA form, the CDR3 reads TGTGCCAGCTCAGGGCAGGGGACCAATCAGCCCCAGCATTTT.

The CDR3 region has the DNA TGCGCCAGCAGTGTGAGTGAGAACACTGAAGCTTTCTTT. Translating it yields CASSVSENTEAFF. The chain couples TRBV10-2 to TRBJ1-1, with D unresolved. The germline gives CDR1 WSHSY, CDR2 SAAADI. The V end was cut by 4 bases, the J end by 1 base, with 7 bases between. The CDR3 contains 13 residues.

The chain employs TRBV5-4 and TRBJ2-3, with a possible D match to TRBD2 (6 bases). The germline V gene has CDR1 SGHNT and CDR2 YYREEE (reference sequence). V was cut by 0 bases and J by 8 bases, with 16 bases left in between. The CDR3 has 15 amino acids. CDR3: CASSLGGVERGTQYF. CDR3 sequence (DNA): TGTGCCAGCAGCTTGGGGGGGGTCGAGAGAGGTACGCAGTATTTT. Full variable domain (outside the CDR3, taken from reference TRBV5-4 and TRBJ2-3): ETGVTQSPTHLIKTRGQQVTLRCSSQSGHNTVSWYQQALGQGPQFIFQYYREEENGRGNFPPRFSGLQFPNYSSELNVNALELDDSALYLCASSLGGVERGTQYFGPGTRLTVL.

Written as DNA, the CDR3 is TGTGCCAGCAGCTTAGGCAGAAGCACAGATACGCAGTATTTT. Translation gives CASSLGRSTDTQYF. The V and J genes are TRBV7-3 and TRBJ2-3; no reliable D call. CDR1 is SGHTA, CDR2 FQGTGA, per germline. The CDR3 runs 14 residues. V shed 2 bases and J shed 0 bases, with 6 bases lying between them.

The chain employs TRBV6-5 and TRBJ2-7; 9 bases align to TRBD1. The CDR3 covers 15 residues. The germline V gene has CDR1 MNHEY and CDR2 SVGAGI. The V and J ends lost 2 bases and 5 bases, in that order; junction bases with no gene match: 7. In nucleotides, the CDR3 is TGTGCCAGCAGTTACCTCGGGACAGGGACCCACGAGCAGTACTTC. Translation gives CASSYLGTGTHEQYF.

The rearrangement links TRBV6-5 to TRBJ1-1, with 8 bases matching TRBD1. The J segment lost 11 bases and the V segment lost 2 bases, leaving 10 bases of the junction unmatched. Germline assignment: CDR1 MNHEY and CDR2 SVGAGI. CDR3 length: 14 residues. CDR3 bases: TGTGCCAGCAGTTACGAGTCCAGGGGGCGAGAGGCTTTCTTT. Residues: CASSYESRGREAFF.

The chain is built from TRBV7-9 and TRBJ2-7; 11 bases are a match to TRBD2. The CDR3 totals 14 residues. Trimming cost V 3 bases and J 6 bases; bases outside gene matches: 4. Germline CDR1 is SEHNR and CDR2 is FQNEAQ (reference sequence). For the CDR3, the DNA is TGTGCCAGCAGCTTGATAGCGGGGGGGCTCGAGCAGTACTTC. Translated: CASSLIAGGLEQYF.

The V call is TRBV28, the J call TRBJ2-5; D unresolved. Trimming left V 5 bases short and J 4 bases short, with 11 bases between. CDR3 length: 13 residues. Germline lookup yields CDR1 MDHEN and CDR2 SYDVKM. In nucleotides, the CDR3 is TGTGCCAGCAGTCCCTCCCTCGTAGAGACCCAGTACTTC. Amino acids: CASSPSLVETQYF.

V and J are TRBV28 and TRBJ1-1; unclear D gene. Germline V gives CDR1 MDHEN, CDR2 SYDVKM. V lost 6 bases to trimming and J lost 5 bases, with 19 bases between them. CDR3 length equals 15 residues. For the CDR3, the DNA is TGTGCCAGCAGCCAAGCCTGGACTCTCGGTACTGAAGCTTTCTTT. Residues: CASSQAWTLGTEAFF. Looking up the rest from reference TRBV28 and TRBJ1-1 gives the full variable domain: DVKVTQSSRYLVKRTGEKVFLECVQDMDHENMFWYRQDPGLGLRLIYFSYDVKMKEKGDIPEGYSVSREKKERFSLILESASTNQTSMYLCASSQAWTLGTEAFFGQGTRLTVV.

This clone has just one count. The chain links TRBV6-5 to TRBJ2-4, with 8 positions matching TRBD2. The CDR3 length is 14 residues. CDR1 and CDR2 from the germline V gene are MNHEY and SVGAGI. V trimming: 7 bases; J trimming: 3 bases; junction bases outside the gene matches: 5. CDR3 sequence: CASTTGGVKNIQYF. CDR3 in DNA: TGTGCCAGCACCACCGGGGGGGTCAAAAACATTCAGTACTTC.

This clone was detected a few times. This chain uses TRBV6-5 with TRBJ2-7; TRBD2 agrees at 15 bases. The junction had 4 bases not matched to a gene; V was cut back by 4 bases and J by 3 bases. The CDR3 consists of 16 residues. Per the germline V gene, CDR1 is MNHEY and CDR2 is SVGAGI. The chain's CDR3 is CASSSPGLAGGYEQYF. CDR3 DNA: TGTGCCAGCAGTTCACCGGGACTAGCGGGGGGCTACGAGCAGTACTTC.

J is TRBJ1-1 and V is TRBV28, with 8 bases lining up with TRBD1. CDR1 is MDHEN and CDR2 is SYDVKM in the germline V gene. This CDR3 has 14 amino acids. The trim removed 5 bases at V and 4 bases at J, leaving 6 bases unmatched. The CDR3 nucleotides read TGTGCCAGCAGTGGATACACAGGGGGCACTGAAGCTTTCTTT. Residues: CASSGYTGGTEAFF.

This chain's CDR3 is CASSRDRFNGEQFF. CDR3 DNA sequence: TGTGCCAGCAGTCGGGACAGGTTTAATGGTGAGCAGTTCTTC. This sequence joins TRBV7-3 and TRBJ2-1; 8 bases line up with TRBD1. The CDR3 runs to 14 residues. Germline V gene data show CDR1 as SGHTA and CDR2 as FQGTGA. The V and J ends lost 6 bases and 9 bases, in that order; junction bases with no gene match: 10. Full variable domain (rest looked up from reference TRBV7-3 and TRBJ2-1): GAGVSQTPSNKVTEKGKYVELRCDPISGHTALYWYRQSLGQGPEFLIYFQGTGAADDSGLPNDRFFAVRPEGSVSTLKIQRTERGDSAVYLCASSRDRFNGEQFFGPGTRLTVL.

The chain couples TRBV9 to TRBJ2-7; tentative D call: TRBD1 (5 bases). The CDR3 loop spans 14 amino acids. In germline, CDR1 is SGDLS, CDR2 YYNGEE. V was trimmed by 0 bases and J by 9 bases, leaving 16 bases between them. The CDR3 sequence: CASSVGEQASRQYF. In DNA, the CDR3 is TGTGCCAGCAGCGTAGGAGAACAGGCGTCGAGGCAGTACTTC.

The V call is TRBV6-1, the J call TRBJ2-1, with TRBD1 as a possible D gene (5 bases). Between the trimmed V and J ends, which lost 6 bases and 9 bases, there was a span of 9 bases. The CDR3 covers 11 residues. Germline CDR1 reads MNHNS; CDR2 reads SASEGT. CDR3 loop: CASRDMGEQFF. The CDR3 coding sequence is TGTGCCAGCAGGGACATGGGTGAGCAGTTCTTC.